A selection of T cell receptor beta chains follows, all from one sample in a study of T cell responses to AZD1222 COVID-19 vaccine. Measured with immunoSEQ multiplex PCR; TCRdb has only the in-frame clones, and not every one. The sample records tens of thousands of clones, roughly nine tenths being singletons. The sample in question was peripheral blood, obtained on day 0 of AZD1222 vaccination. These receptors all come from an adult in good health. Both conserved end residues are part of each CDR3. D genes are given only for firm matches. Size tells how often a clone was seen (once, few, many) or the class of an expanded clone, and some rows leave it out.

d_call j_call clone_size v_call cdr3_aa cdr3_nt
- TRBJ1-2 - TRBV12-3/TRBV12-4 CASSFQGPYGYTF TGTGCCAGCAGTTTTCAGGGTCCGTATGGCTACACCTTC
- TRBJ1-6 - TRBV19 CASSIRPRDYSPLHF TGTGCCAGTAGTATACGGCCAAGGGATTACTCACCCCTCCACTTT
TRBD2 TRBJ2-3 - TRBV6-4 CASSDTGLGLGDTQYF TGTGCCAGCAGTGACACGGGACTAGGGCTGGGAGATACGCAGTATTTT
- TRBJ1-2 - TRBV29-1 CSVETGTYGYTF TGCAGCGTTGAAACGGGTACCTATGGCTACACCTTC
- TRBJ2-3 - TRBV29-1 CSVEGLGSGFTDTQYF TGCAGCGTTGAAGGTCTTGGCAGCGGATTCACAGATACGCAGTATTTT
- TRBJ1-2 - TRBV19 CASSIESTRGYTF TGTGCCAGTAGTATCGAGTCAACGCGGGGCTACACCTTC
- TRBJ1-1 - TRBV19 CASTPTRADGARGEAFF TGTGCCAGTACCCCTACTAGGGCAGATGGGGCCCGTGGTGAAGCTTTCTTT
- TRBJ2-3 - TRBV30 CAWTGGQSTDTQYF TGTGCCTGGACCGGAGGACAAAGCACAGATACGCAGTATTTT
TRBD1 TRBJ2-7 - TRBV11-2 CASSLGQSYEQYF TGTGCCAGCAGCTTGGGACAGAGCTACGAGCAGTACTTC
TRBD1 TRBJ2-2 - TRBV3-1/TRBV3-2 CASSLRYGTANTGELFF TGTGCCAGCAGCCTAAGGTACGGGACAGCGAACACCGGGGAGCTGTTTTTT
- TRBJ2-3 - TRBV5-6 CASSLGAEAPNTQYF TGTGCCAGCAGCTTGGGGGCGGAGGCACCGAATACGCAGTATTTT
- TRBJ2-3 - TRBV4-2 CASSQRRGAGDTQYF TGTGCCAGCAGCCAGAGGCGCGGCGCGGGAGATACGCAGTATTTT
TRBD2 TRBJ2-7 few TRBV4-1 CASSLHWRELSYEQYF TGCGCCAGCAGCCTCCACTGGCGGGAGCTCTCCTACGAGCAGTACTTC
- TRBJ1-5 - TRBV9 CASSVGTVAQPQHF TGTGCCAGCAGCGTAGGGACAGTAGCTCAGCCCCAGCATTTT
TRBD1 TRBJ1-1 - TRBV5-1 CASSADRGGTEAFF TGCGCCAGCAGCGCCGACAGGGGGGGTACTGAAGCTTTCTTT
- TRBJ1-2 - TRBV7-9 CATTNGRGYTF TGTGCCACTACTAATGGACGGGGCTACACCTTC
- TRBJ2-7 - TRBV3-1/TRBV3-2 CASSQAWGHEQYF TGTGCCAGCAGCCAAGCTTGGGGTCACGAGCAGTACTTC
- TRBJ2-7 - TRBV5-1 CASSGGSSYEQYF TGCGCCAGCAGCGGGGGGAGCTCCTACGAGCAGTACTTC
TRBD1 TRBJ1-2 - TRBV7-3 CASSPRHRQGLKGYTF TGTGCCAGCAGCCCTAGACACCGACAGGGGTTGAAGGGCTACACCTTC
TRBD1 TRBJ2-7 few TRBV24-1 CATSDRGQEQYF TGTGCCACCAGTGACAGGGGGCAGGAGCAGTACTTC
- TRBJ1-5 once TRBV12-3/TRBV12-4 CASSSVVGQPQHF TGTGCCAGCAGTTCTGTCGTAGGCCAGCCCCAGCATTTT
- TRBJ1-1 - TRBV5-8 CASSLDRVTEAFF TGTGCCAGCAGCTTGGACAGGGTCACTGAAGCTTTCTTT
TRBD1 TRBJ1-1 - TRBV19 CASSALFPGQGLLNTEAFF TGTGCCAGTAGTGCGTTATTTCCGGGACAGGGACTTCTAAACACTGAAGCTTTCTTT
- TRBJ1-1 - TRBV3-1/TRBV3-2 CASSQVEGGTEAFF TGTGCCAGCAGCCAAGTGGAGGGGGGCACTGAAGCTTTCTTT
- TRBJ2-7 - TRBV28 CASSDSQFEDEQYF TGTGCCAGCAGTGATAGTCAGTTCGAGGACGAGCAGTACTTC
- TRBJ2-7 few TRBV2 CASRSSWTEGDEQYF TGTGCCAGCAGGTCATCGTGGACAGAGGGGGACGAGCAGTACTTC
- TRBJ2-3 once TRBV6-6 CASSHRVGSTDTQYF TGTGCCAGCAGCCACCGTGTAGGGAGCACAGATACGCAGTATTTT
- TRBJ1-6 - TRBV7-3 CASSLTGTSPLHF TGTGCCAGCAGCTTAACGGGGACTTCACCCCTCCACTTT
TRBD2 TRBJ2-3 - TRBV11-2 CASSLEGGTSGDTQYF TGTGCCAGCAGCTTAGAGGGAGGGACTAGCGGAGATACGCAGTATTTT
- TRBJ2-1 - TRBV7-2 CASSLEKPYNEQFF TGTGCCAGCAGCTTAGAGAAGCCTTACAATGAGCAGTTCTTC
TRBD1 TRBJ2-2 - TRBV5-1 CASSLSRDRVNTGELFF TGCGCCAGCAGCTTGAGCCGGGACAGGGTGAACACCGGGGAGCTGTTTTTT
TRBD1 TRBJ2-2 - TRBV11-3 CASSPRQGPAGELFF TGTGCCAGCAGCCCTCGACAGGGGCCGGCCGGGGAGCTGTTTTTT
- TRBJ1-1 - TRBV7-3 CASSLNGGMVNTEAFF TGTGCCAGCAGCTTAAACGGGGGTATGGTGAACACTGAAGCTTTCTTT
TRBD1 TRBJ2-7 few TRBV11-3 CASSLAFETGGYEQYF TGTGCCAGCAGCTTAGCTTTCGAGACAGGGGGTTACGAGCAGTACTTC
- TRBJ1-1 - TRBV6-6 CASTQGLNTEAFF TGTGCCAGCACTCAGGGGTTGAACACTGAAGCTTTCTTT
- TRBJ1-2 - TRBV29-1 CSVEANYGYTF TGCAGCGTTGAAGCTAACTATGGCTACACCTTC
- TRBJ1-2 - TRBV4-3 CASSQEANRDYGYTF TGCGCCAGCAGCCAAGAAGCGAACCGCGACTATGGCTACACCTTC
- TRBJ2-5 - TRBV7-2 CASSLRGVQETQYF TGTGCCAGCAGCTTAAGAGGGGTACAAGAGACCCAGTACTTC
- TRBJ1-2 - TRBV30 CAWSSGTYYGYTF TGTGCCTGGAGTTCCGGGACCTACTATGGCTACACCTTC
TRBD1 TRBJ2-5 - TRBV30 CAWSGDRGRVETQYF TGTGCCTGGAGTGGGGACAGGGGGCGCGTCGAGACCCAGTACTTC
TRBD2 TRBJ2-7 - TRBV29-1 CSAQLAGGTSWQYF TGCAGCGCCCAACTAGCGGGGGGAACCTCGTGGCAGTACTTC
- TRBJ2-1 - TRBV5-6 CASSLGGRVSYNEQFF TGTGCCAGCAGCTTGGGGGGGCGCGTCTCCTACAATGAGCAGTTCTTC
TRBD1 TRBJ1-5 - TRBV6-5 CASSDRGRGGQPQHF TGTGCCAGCAGCGATAGGGGGCGAGGCGGTCAGCCCCAGCATTTT
- TRBJ2-1 - TRBV5-1 CASSLGGPLNNEQFF TGCGCCAGCAGCTTGGGGGGGCCCCTAAACAATGAGCAGTTCTTC
TRBD1 TRBJ2-7 few TRBV10-1 CASKKDRVWFCYEQYF TGCGCCAGCAAGAAGGACAGGGTCTGGTTTTGCTACGAGCAGTACTTC